The 8 T cell receptor beta chains presented below share a single source sample, sequenced in a study of CD8+ T cells in alopecia areata (dated by TCRdb to between 2017 and 2018). The library was obtained by the immunoSEQ multiplex PCR assay. To provide template for TCR sequencing, every sample had RNA extracted and reverse transcribed into cDNA. The table was pulled from immuneACCESS by TCRdb, which kept in-frame rearrangements only. Such tables lose some clones; where checked, under half of the loss comes from unresolved V genes, and the rest has no known cause. Here the sample lists 1,500 to 2,000 clones, none seen once only. The biggest ten clones account for approximately 52% of the sample. Sequenced material: lesional skin. Every receptor here comes from a C3H/HeJ mouse with alopecia areata. The MHC haplotype found in this strain is H2-k.

This clone has at least ten counts. Gene names and germline refer to mouse. The observed sequence ends 4 residues before the CDR3 terminus, with the missing tail filled in from the germline J gene. V is TRBV31 and J is TRBJ1-1; perhaps TRBD1 as D (6 bases). V lost 1 base, J lost 0 bases, and 9 bases lay in between. Germline-derived CDR1 and CDR2 are GKSSPN and SITVG. The CDR3 extends over 14 amino acids. The CDR3 bases that were read are TGTGCCTGGAGTCGGGACACTGCAAACACA. It encodes CAWSRDTANT. The CDR3 in its entirety is CAWSRDTANTEVFF.

This clone has a handful of counts. Genes here carry mouse names. The CDR3 is cut off 4 residues early in the read; its end comes from the germline J gene. This chain links TRBV4 with TRBJ2-1, with 13 bases identical to TRBD2. This CDR3 spans 16 amino acids. The V gene end was trimmed by 3 bases and the J gene end by 3 bases; junction bases not matched to a gene: 2. Germline V gene sequence: CDR1 LGHDT, CDR2 YNNKQL (reference sequence). The sequenced part of the CDR3 DNA is TGTGCCAGCAGCTACGGACTGGGGGGGCTCTATGCT. It codes for CASSYGLGGLYA. The full-length CDR3 reads as CASSYGLGGLYAEQFF. Looking up the rest from reference TRBV4 and TRBJ2-1 gives the full variable domain: ETAVFQTPNYHVTQVGNEVSFNCKQTLGHDTMYWYKQDSKKLLKIMFSYNNKQLIVNETVPRRFSPQSSDKAHLNLRIKSVEPEDSAVYLCASSYGLGGLYAEQFFGPGTRLTVL.

About this clone: A far larger clone differs by one base, so this is likely a read error. Genes and germline are mouse. The read ends 4 residues before the CDR3 terminus; that terminus is restored from the germline J gene. The J gene is TRBJ1-2, the V gene TRBV4; 8 nucleotides align to TRBD1. The CDR3 contains 14 residues. V shed 5 bases and J 0 bases; nucleotides not matched to a gene: 2. Germline lookup yields CDR1 LGHDT and CDR2 YNNKQL (reference sequence). CDR3 sequence reads: CASSPDRANSDYTF. Incomplete CDR3 DNA: TGTGCCAGCAGCCCGGACAGGGCAAACTCC.

The table lists this clone with many counts. Mouse gene names apply. The read is 4 residues too short to cover the CDR3 end, so that end is filled in from the germline J gene. This sequence joins TRBV29 and TRBJ2-3; 12 bases align to TRBD2. Germline V CDR1 and CDR2: MSHET, SYDVDS. The CDR3 runs to 15 residues. The part of the CDR3 DNA that was read is TGTGCTAGCAGTTTATGGGACTGGGGGGAAGAA. Its translation is CASSLWDWGEE. The entire CDR3 sequence reads CASSLWDWGEETLYF.

This clone was detected ten times or more. These gene names are mouse names. The read comes to an end 4 residues before the CDR3 does, leaving the germline J gene to fill in the end. V usage is TRBV16 and J usage is TRBJ2-3; 10 nucleotides line up with TRBD2. V trimming: 4 bases; J trimming: 0 bases; junction bases outside the gene matches: 4. Looked up from germline, CDR1 is SGHSA and CDR2 is FRNQAP. This CDR3 comprises 16 residues. The CDR3 reads CASSWGLGPSAETLYF. The CDR3 DNA, read in part, is TGTGCAAGCAGCTGGGGACTGGGGCCTAGTGCAGAA. The full variable domain, with the rest looked up from reference TRBV16 and TRBJ2-3, is NAGVIQTPRHKVTGKGQEATLWCEPISGHSAVFWYRQTIVQGLEFLTYFRNQAPIDDSGMPKERFSAQMPNQSHSTLKIQSTQPQDSAVYLCASSWGLGPSAETLYFGSGTRLTVL.

At least ten counts were recorded for this clone. DNA and listed protein disagree at residue 12, so the protein shown here was translated from the DNA. All gene names here are mouse names. Read coverage stops 3 residues before the CDR3 terminus; the germline J gene supplies the remainder. The rearrangement joins TRBV19 to TRBJ1-3; weak D call: TRBD1 (6 bases). Per germline, CDR1 FNHDT and CDR2 SITEND (reference sequence). The length of the CDR3 is 15 residues. Trimming left V 0 bases short and J 3 bases short, with 10 bases between. The CDR3 bases that were read are TGTGCCAGCAGTATAGTCAGGGGATTTGGAAATACG. This sequence encodes CASSIVRGFGNT. Given in full, the CDR3 is CASSIVRGFGNTLYF. The whole variable domain, filled in from reference TRBV19 and TRBJ1-3, reads GGIITQTPKFLIGQEGQKLTLKCQQNFNHDTMYWYRQDSGKGLRLIYYSITENDLQKGDLSEGYDASREKKSSFSLTVTSAQKNEMAVFLCASSIVRGFGNTLYFGEGSRLIVV.

This clone was detected many times. Gene and germline names: mouse. Read coverage stops 4 residues before the CDR3 terminus; the germline J gene supplies the remainder. V usage is TRBV13-1 and J usage is TRBJ2-5; 9 bases match TRBD2. Germline V gene sequence: CDR1 NSHNY, CDR2 SYGAGN. The CDR3 totals 13 residues. CDR3 amino acids: CASSVWGGDTQYF. The DNA read from the CDR3 is TGTGCCAGCAGTGTCTGGGGGGGAGAC.

This clone was seen many times. The listed TCRdb protein conflicts with the DNA translation at residue 12, and the protein shown is translated directly from the DNA. It is likely a read error: a sequence one base away is far more abundant. Gene names are mouse gene names. The read ends 3 residues shy of where the CDR3 ends; the end is completed using the germline J gene. The chain carries TRBV17 and TRBJ1-3, with 8 bases identical to TRBD1. CDR3 length: 15 residues. CDR1 and CDR2 (germline): MNHDT, YYDKIL. V lost 6 bases, J lost 3 bases, and 7 bases stayed unmatched. The CDR3 loop reads CASSNRGGFGNTLYF. The CDR3 bases that were read are TGTGCTAGCAGCAACAGGGGGGGTTTTGGAAATACG.